This T cell receptor (beta chain) emerged from a study of T cells after yellow fever vaccination. About the research overall: Where fractions had low cell numbers, libraries were prepared from them with the SMART-Seq v4 Ultra Low Input RNA kit. Study conclusions and caveats: Weaker overall, the secondary response nonetheless peaked faster (day 5 versus 15).

Remarks on this clonotype: Its antigen remains unknown.

As TCR cDNA was made by 5'RACE template switching, a universal primer site and UMIs were added. A single record per CDR3 protein comes from TCRdb applying MiXCR to the 5' RACE reads. The table lists some 300,000 distinct CDR3 sequences, 8.1% of them singletons, with around 17% in the top ten. This sequence was found in a man between 18 and 29 years old who received the YFV17D yellow fever vaccine. Material: PBMCs, obtained around 45 days after the first yellow fever vaccination.

For the CDR3, the DNA is TGCGCCAGCAGCCAAGATAGGAACTCTGGGGACACCATATATTTT. As protein: CASSQDRNSGDTIYF. The chain combines TRBV4-3 with TRBJ1-3, with no clear D. The germline V and J ends were trimmed by 0 bases and 8 bases, with 14 bases remaining between them. Germline loops: CDR1 LGHNA, CDR2 YSLEER. This CDR3 spans 15 amino acids.